This T cell receptor (beta chain) originates from a study of naive and memory T cell subsets. An oligonucleotide containing a UMI was ligated to the 3' end of TCR cDNA. The SP2 primer and nested alpha and beta constant region primers amplified ligated cDNA in four rounds. Each CDR3 protein gets one entry after TCRdb re-called the 5' RACE reads with MiXCR. Of 57,000 or so distinct CDR3 sequences in the sample, roughly 7% were seen once. Per germline, CDR1 LGHDT and CDR2 YNNKEL (reference sequence). CDR3 size: 18 residues. V lost 4 bases to trimming and J lost 4 bases; unmatched junction nucleotides: 10.

The chain joins TRBV3-1 to TRBJ2-3; the match to TRBD2 covers 14 bases. This clonotype originated in a male donor in good health. CDR3 protein: CASSPVYQTSGRADTQYF. The CDR3, as DNA: TGTGCCAGCAGCCCCGTCTACCAGACTAGCGGGAGGGCAGATACGCAGTATTTT.